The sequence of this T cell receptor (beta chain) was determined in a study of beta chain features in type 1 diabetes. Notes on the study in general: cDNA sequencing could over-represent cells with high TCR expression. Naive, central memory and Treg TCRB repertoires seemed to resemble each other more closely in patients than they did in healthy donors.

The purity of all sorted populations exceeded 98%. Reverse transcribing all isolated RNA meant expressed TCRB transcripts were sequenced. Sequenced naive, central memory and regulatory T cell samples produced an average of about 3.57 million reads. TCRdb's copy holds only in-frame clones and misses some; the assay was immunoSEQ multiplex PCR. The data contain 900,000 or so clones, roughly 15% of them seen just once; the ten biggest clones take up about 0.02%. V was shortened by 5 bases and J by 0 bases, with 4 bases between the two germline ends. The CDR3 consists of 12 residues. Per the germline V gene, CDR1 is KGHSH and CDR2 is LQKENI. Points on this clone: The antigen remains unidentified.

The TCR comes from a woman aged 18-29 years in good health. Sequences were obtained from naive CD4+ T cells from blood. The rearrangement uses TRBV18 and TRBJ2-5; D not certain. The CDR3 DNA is TGTGCCAGCTCATCCCACCAAGAGACCCAGTACTTC. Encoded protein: CASSSHQETQYF.